These 26 T cell receptor beta chains originate from one sample sequenced in a study of T-cell memory formation after mild COVID-19. TCRdb re-called the 5' RACE reads through MiXCR, storing one row per CDR3 protein. This sample has roughly 580,000 distinct CDR3 sequences; around 17% occur once, and the top ten carry more than 10%. Input material: PBMCs or a T cell subset sorted from them (not recorded which). The source is an adult woman who had mild COVID-19 (a few samples of this study predate the infection). Cell type and time point are not known.

Of note for this clonotype: This may be a read error, as it is one base from a much larger clone. The chain links TRBV6-1 to TRBJ2-7, with TRBD1 matching over 8 bases. The germline gives CDR1 MNHNS, CDR2 SASEGT. This CDR3 is 14 amino acids long. The V gene end was trimmed by 6 bases and the J gene end by 2 bases; junction bases not matched to a gene: 6. The CDR3 DNA reads as TGTGCCAGCAGCTACCGGGACAGGCCCTACGAGCAGTACTTC. Residues: CASSYRDRPYEQYF.

The chain uses TRBV29-1 and TRBJ1-1; D unresolved. Germline CDR1 reads SQVTM; CDR2 reads ANQGSEA. The V end lost 6 bases, the J end lost 1 base, and 9 bases lay between the germline ends. The CDR3 runs to 12 residues. Here the CDR3 DNA reads TGCAGCGTCAGCGGCCGGAACACTGAAGCTTTCTTT. This codes for CSVSGRNTEAFF.

V and J are TRBV7-2 and TRBJ1-1; no clear D. Trimming shortened V by 2 bases and J by 0 bases, and 16 bases separated the two germline ends. Germline loops: CDR1 SGHTA, CDR2 FQGNSA. CDR3 length equals 17 residues. The CDR3 coding sequence is TGTGCCAGCAGCTTACCCGGGCCCCTGGGGATGAACACTGAAGCTTTCTTT. Residues: CASSLPGPLGMNTEAFF.

The V gene is TRBV2, the J gene TRBJ2-1, with TRBD2 matching over 16 bases. Losses at the gene ends were 7 bases for V and 9 bases for J; bases not matched to a gene: 6. The CDR3 sequence is 15 residues long. Germline CDR1 SNHLY, CDR2 FYNNEI. The DNA of the CDR3 is TGTGCCAGCAAGGAAGGGACTAGCGGGAGGGGTGAGCAGTTCTTC. Residues: CASKEGTSGRGEQFF.

This clonotype was found a few times. The chain employs TRBV28 and TRBJ2-5, with 12 bases that match TRBD1. The CDR3 length is 18 residues. The junction had 13 bases not matched to a gene; V was cut back by 3 bases and J by 5 bases. CDR1 MDHEN and CDR2 SYDVKM come from the germline V gene. In DNA, the CDR3 is TGTGCCAGCAGTTTCTCGGGACAGGGGGCTTATTCGTGGGAGACCCAGTACTTC. It specifies CASSFSGQGAYSWETQYF. Looking up the rest from reference TRBV28 and TRBJ2-5 gives the full variable domain: DVKVTQSSRYLVKRTGEKVFLECVQDMDHENMFWYRQDPGLGLRLIYFSYDVKMKEKGDIPEGYSVSREKKERFSLILESASTNQTSMYLCASSFSGQGAYSWETQYFGPGTRLLVL.

V and J are TRBV3-1 and TRBJ2-1, with 7 bases matching TRBD2. V was pared by 4 bases and J by 0 bases, with 9 bases of the junction left unmatched. Germline V CDR1 and CDR2: LGHDT, YNNKEL (reference sequence). CDR3 length: 17 amino acids. CDR3 region: CASSPQGGSFSYNEQFF. The CDR3 DNA is TGTGCCAGCAGCCCTCAGGGCGGGAGTTTCTCCTACAATGAGCAGTTCTTC.

J is TRBJ2-1 and V is TRBV30, with 10 bases identical to TRBD2. The ends lost 4 bases at V and 0 bases at J; junction bases unmatched: 9. Germline V gene sequence: CDR1 GTSNPN, CDR2 SVGIG (reference sequence). The length of the CDR3 is 17 residues. The CDR3 reads CAWNTGTSVYSYNEQFF. The DNA of the CDR3 is TGTGCCTGGAACACCGGGACTAGCGTTTACTCCTACAATGAGCAGTTCTTC.

This rearrangement joins TRBV4-2 to TRBJ2-1; 7 bases line up with TRBD2. Germline lookup yields CDR1 LGHNA and CDR2 YNFKEQ. The V gene end was trimmed by 4 bases and the J gene end by 1 base; junction bases not matched to a gene: 19. CDR3 length: 20 amino acids. CDR3 sequence: CASSLPSSSGTSLSYNEQFF. CDR3 DNA: TGTGCCAGCAGCCTACCAAGTTCAAGCGGGACCTCGCTTTCCTACAATGAGCAGTTCTTC.

This clonotype was detected only once. The J gene is TRBJ2-5, the V gene TRBV5-5, with a possible D match to TRBD1 (6 bases). Per the germline V gene, CDR1 is SGHKS and CDR2 is YYEKEE (reference sequence). This CDR3 has 16 residues. The germline V and J ends were trimmed by 1 base and 4 bases, with 17 bases remaining between them. The CDR3 sequence is CASSLRTGYLGETQYF. DNA for the CDR3: TGTGCCAGCAGCTTGAGAACAGGGTACCTCGGAGAGACCCAGTACTTC. The whole variable domain, filled in from reference TRBV5-5 and TRBJ2-5, reads DAGVTQSPTHLIKTRGQQVTLRCSPISGHKSVSWYQQVLGQGPQFIFQYYEKEERGRGNFPDRFSARQFPNYSSELNVNALLLGDSALYLCASSLRTGYLGETQYFGPGTRLLVL.

The chain couples TRBV19 to TRBJ1-1, with 9 positions matching TRBD1. V shed 5 bases, J shed 6 bases, and the junction held 7 bases outside the gene matches. This CDR3 region has 14 residues. The V gene's germline CDR1 is LNHDA and CDR2 SQIVND (reference sequence). In nucleotides, the CDR3 is TGTGCCAGTAGTGCGGACAGGGGAAGGTCTGAAGCTTTCTTT. It translates to CASSADRGRSEAFF.

This clonotype has just a few counts. The J gene is TRBJ1-1, the V gene TRBV7-9, with D perhaps matching TRBD1 (5 bases). Germline V lookup: CDR1 SEHNR, CDR2 FQNEAQ (reference sequence). Between the trimmed V and J ends, which lost 11 bases and 3 bases, there was a span of 16 bases. The CDR3 contains 13 residues. The CDR3 bases are TGTGCCGGTTTTAGCGGGGGGGACACTGAAGCTTTCTTT. This encodes CAGFSGGDTEAFF.

This chain connects TRBV6-2 or TRBV6-3 to TRBJ2-1; no definite D call. V was shortened by 4 bases and J by 16 bases, with 8 bases between the two germline ends. The CDR3 is 9 residues long. The germline V gene has CDR1 MNHEY and CDR2 SVGEGT. The CDR3 protein is CASSSPEFF. The CDR3 bases are TGTGCCAGCAGTTCCCCGGAATTCTTC.

This clonotype has more than one count but fewer than ten. The chain has TRBV3-1 and TRBJ2-1; 7 bases align to TRBD2. Germline V gene data show CDR1 as LGHDT and CDR2 as YNNKEL (reference sequence). The V segment lost 6 bases and the J segment 9 bases; nucleotides outside the gene matches: 8. The CDR3 runs to 13 residues. CDR3 protein: CASRGGSSGEQFF. For the CDR3, the DNA is TGTGCCAGCAGGGGCGGGAGTAGCGGTGAGCAGTTCTTC.

The gene calls are TRBV4-1 and TRBJ2-7; a weak D match, TRBD1 (7 bases). The CDR3 has 15 residues. V lost 1 base, J lost 4 bases, and 14 bases lay in between. Germline CDR1 MGHRA, CDR2 YSYEKL. This chain's CDR3 is CASSQGGGGKYEQYF. For the CDR3, the DNA is TGCGCCAGCAGCCAAGGTGGAGGGGGCAAGTACGAGCAGTACTTC.

J is TRBJ1-5 and V is TRBV6-4, with unresolved D. In germline, CDR1 is MRHNA, CDR2 SNTAGT. Trimming left V 3 bases short and J 9 bases short, with 12 bases between. The CDR3 extends over 13 amino acids. CDR3 amino acids: CASSDQPSGPQHF. CDR3 nucleotides: TGTGCCAGCAGTGATCAGCCCAGTGGGCCCCAGCATTTT.

The V gene is TRBV20-1, the J gene TRBJ2-1, with 11 nucleotides matching TRBD1. From germline, CDR1 is DFQATT and CDR2 SNEGSKA (reference sequence). Trimming took 3 bases from V and 7 from J; bases not matched to a gene: 2. This CDR3 has 13 amino acids. The CDR3 DNA follows: TGCAGTGCTAGTCGGGACAGGGGGAATGAGCAGTTCTTC. Amino acids: CSASRDRGNEQFF.

The chain uses TRBV20-1 and TRBJ2-3, with D perhaps given as TRBD1 or TRBD2 (5 bases each). The V gene's germline CDR1 is DFQATT and CDR2 SNEGSKA (reference sequence). Trimming stripped 3 bases from V and 5 bases from J, with 15 bases between. This CDR3 contains 14 residues. The CDR3 here is CSASEPWDGDTQYF. CDR3 nucleotide sequence: TGCAGTGCTAGCGAGCCGTGGGACGGAGATACGCAGTATTTT.

The CDR3 loop is CATSREARGLRLNTEAFF. In nucleotides, the CDR3 is TGTGCCACCAGCAGAGAGGCCAGGGGGCTGAGGTTGAACACTGAAGCTTTCTTT. This rearrangement joins TRBV15 to TRBJ1-1, with 8 bases identical to TRBD1. V shed 0 bases and J 0 bases; nucleotides not matched to a gene: 9. Germline V gives CDR1 LNHNV, CDR2 YYDKDF (reference sequence). The CDR3 sequence is 18 residues long.

At least ten counts were recorded for this clonotype. The rearrangement links TRBV9 to TRBJ2-1, with a weak D call TRBD2 (6 bases). The CDR3 covers 15 residues. Germline CDR1 reads SGDLS; CDR2 reads YYNGEE. V dropped 3 bases and J dropped 6 bases, with 16 bases sitting between them. In DNA form, the CDR3 reads TGTGCCAGCAGCGGGAGGGGACGCGGCACCAATGAGCAGTTCTTC. Its translation is CASSGRGRGTNEQFF. Supplemented by reference TRBV9 and TRBJ2-1, the full variable domain reads DSGVTQTPKHLITATGQRVTLRCSPRSGDLSVYWYQQSLDQGLQFLIQYYNGEERAKGNILERFSAQQFPDLHSELNLSSLELGDSALYFCASSGRGRGTNEQFFGPGTRLTVL.

This clonotype was recorded once. The rearrangement uses TRBV6-5 and TRBJ2-7, with D tentatively TRBD1 or TRBD2 (5 bases each). The germline gives CDR1 MNHEY, CDR2 SVGAGI. Trimming left V 5 bases short and J 6 bases short, with 17 bases between. The CDR3 totals 14 residues. CDR3 sequence (DNA): TGTGCCAGCAGTAAGGGACCTTCCCCTGCCGAGCAGTACTTC. Protein sequence: CASSKGPSPAEQYF.

The chain couples TRBV12-3 or TRBV12-4 to TRBJ2-1; the D is unclear. There are 13 residues in the CDR3. V dropped 6 bases and J dropped 5 bases, with 11 bases sitting between them. CDR3 nucleotides: TGTGCCAGCAGCTTCCGCACGAACAATGAGCAGTTCTTC. Translating gives CASSFRTNNEQFF.

This clonotype appeared a few times. The rearrangement links TRBV5-1 to TRBJ1-1, with TRBD1 identical over 9 bases. CDR1 is SGHRS, CDR2 YFSETQ, per germline. V shed 4 bases, J shed 3 bases, and the junction held 7 bases outside the gene matches. The CDR3 has 15 residues. The CDR3: CASSIDRGWDTEAFF. In nucleotides, the CDR3 is TGCGCCAGCAGCATCGACAGGGGGTGGGACACTGAAGCTTTCTTT. The whole variable domain, remainder taken from reference TRBV5-1 and TRBJ1-1, is KAGVTQTPRYLIKTRGQQVTLSCSPISGHRSVSWYQQTPGQGLQFLFEYFSETQRNKGNFPGRFSGRQFSNSRSEMNVSTLELGDSALYLCASSIDRGWDTEAFFGQGTRLTVV.

This rearrangement joins TRBV7-9 to TRBJ2-5; 8 bases are shared with TRBD2. This CDR3 is 15 amino acids long. The germline gives CDR1 SEHNR, CDR2 FQNEAQ (reference sequence). V lost 5 bases and J lost 1; bases outside the gene matches: 6. Written as DNA, the CDR3 is TGTGCCAGCAGCACGGGGGGGGGCAGCCAAGAGACCCAGTACTTC. Amino acids: CASSTGGGSQETQYF.

V gene TRBV5-1 combines with J gene TRBJ1-6, with 7 bases identical to TRBD1. Germline V CDR1 and CDR2: SGHRS, YFSETQ. This CDR3 spans 18 amino acids. V lost 1 base and J lost 6; bases outside the gene matches: 13. The CDR3, as DNA: TGCGCCAGCAGCTTGATCCCCGCGACAGGGTTGCTTAATTCACCCCTCCACTTT. Translation gives CASSLIPATGLLNSPLHF.

In this sample, this clonotype turned up a few times. J is TRBJ2-3 and V is TRBV7-2; 12 bases match TRBD1. Germline V gives CDR1 SGHTA, CDR2 FQGNSA. The V and J ends lost 0 bases and 1 base, in that order; junction bases with no gene match: 2. The CDR3 is 17 residues long. CDR3 region: CASSLAGQGARTDTQYF. The DNA of the CDR3 is TGTGCCAGCAGCTTAGCGGGACAGGGGGCCCGCACAGATACGCAGTATTTT.

The V gene is TRBV7-6, the J gene TRBJ1-1; no definite D call. Germline CDR1 is SGHVS and CDR2 is FNYEAQ. The germline V and J ends were trimmed by 5 bases and 7 bases, with 11 bases remaining between them. The CDR3 has 12 residues. CDR3 coding DNA: TGTGCCAGCAGCAAGAGACGGGGTGAAGCTTTCTTT. This gives the protein CASSKRRGEAFF.